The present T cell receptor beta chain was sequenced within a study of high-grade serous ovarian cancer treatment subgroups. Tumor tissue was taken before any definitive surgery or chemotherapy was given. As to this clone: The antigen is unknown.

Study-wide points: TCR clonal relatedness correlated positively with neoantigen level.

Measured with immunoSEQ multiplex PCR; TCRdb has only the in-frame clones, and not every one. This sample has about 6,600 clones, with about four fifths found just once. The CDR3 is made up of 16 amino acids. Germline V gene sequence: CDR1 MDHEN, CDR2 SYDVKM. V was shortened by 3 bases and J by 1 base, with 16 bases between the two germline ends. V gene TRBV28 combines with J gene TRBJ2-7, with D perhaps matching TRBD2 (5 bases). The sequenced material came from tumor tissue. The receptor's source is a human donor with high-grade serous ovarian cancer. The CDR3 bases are TGTGCCAGCAGTTTTGGCGGGCGGGTAGGATCCTACGAGCAGTACTTC. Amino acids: CASSFGGRVGSYEQYF.